The 17 T cell receptor beta chains in this list originate from one sample, sequenced in a study of control samples from healthy donors and cancer patients. The method was immunoSEQ multiplex PCR; TCRdb's version includes in-frame clones alone and lacks a portion of them. This sample has some 41,000 clones, with 70% to 90% found just once. The sample consisted of PBMCs. These receptors originate from a woman aged 60-75 years with lung cancer.

The genes are TRBV4-1 and TRBJ2-2; D perhaps matches TRBD1 (5 bases). This CDR3 has 14 amino acids. The germline V gene has CDR1 MGHRA and CDR2 YSYEKL. V lost 1 base, J lost 4 bases, and 7 bases lay in between. The CDR3 sequence is CASSQADITGELFF. The CDR3 DNA reads TGCGCCAGCAGCCAAGCGGACATCACCGGGGAGCTGTTTTTT.

This clone was seen only once. The rearrangement joins TRBV12-3 or TRBV12-4 to TRBJ2-7; unclear D gene. This CDR3 is built from 13 residues. Trimming removed 1 base from V and 6 bases from J, with 10 bases in between. The CDR3 coding sequence is TGTGCCAGCAGTTTAGGATCAGGCGGCGAGCAGTACTTC. It codes for CASSLGSGGEQYF.

The genes are TRBV3-1 (or the pseudogene TRBV3-2) and TRBJ1-1; D remains unclear. Germline values: CDR1 LGHDT, CDR2 YNNKEL (reference sequence). V was trimmed by 4 bases and J by 0 bases, leaving 6 bases between them. CDR3 size: 13 residues. The DNA for the CDR3 is TGTGCCAGCAGCCGGACGTTGAACACTGAAGCTTTCTTT. Protein: CASSRTLNTEAFF.

This chain uses TRBV7-2 with TRBJ2-4; TRBD2 might be the D (6 bases). V lost 2 bases and J 8 bases, leaving 16 bases between the germline ends. This CDR3 region has 15 residues. Germline values: CDR1 SGHTA, CDR2 FQGNSA. As DNA, the CDR3 is TGTGCCAGCAGCTTATTCGGGAGAACCGGTGACATTCAGTACTTC. This sequence encodes CASSLFGRTGDIQYF.

V and J are TRBV24-1 and TRBJ2-1; TRBD2 matches 7 bases. CDR1 and CDR2 from the germline V gene are KGHDR and SFDVKD. The CDR3 sequence is 13 residues long. Losses at the gene ends were 5 bases for V and 10 bases for J; bases not matched to a gene: 7. The CDR3: CATSAQREGEQFF. CDR3 coding DNA: TGTGCCACCAGTGCACAGCGGGAAGGAGAGCAGTTCTTC.

CDR3 region: CASSATGSEQYF. For the CDR3, the DNA is TGTGCCAGTAGTGCCACAGGGTCAGAGCAGTACTTC. V usage is TRBV19 and J usage is TRBJ2-7; D might be TRBD1 (6 bases). Looked up from germline, CDR1 is LNHDA and CDR2 is SQIVND (reference sequence). The germline V and J ends were trimmed by 5 bases and 7 bases, with 12 bases remaining between them. The CDR3 covers 12 residues.

This clone was detected only a few times. CDR3 loop: CASSFSGVGQPQHF. The CDR3 nucleotides are TGTGCCAGCAGCTTCTCCGGGGTCGGTCAGCCCCAGCATTTT. The rearrangement links TRBV7-9 to TRBJ1-5; D not certain. V shed 3 bases and J shed 6 bases, with 12 bases lying between them. Germline V gene lookup returns CDR1 SEHNR and CDR2 FQNEAQ (reference sequence). The CDR3 contains 14 residues. The full variable domain, with the rest looked up from reference TRBV7-9 and TRBJ1-5, is DTGVSQNPRHKITKRGQNVTFRCDPISEHNRLYWYRQTLGQGPEFLTYFQNEAQLEKSRLLSDRFSAERPKGSFSTLEIQRTEQGDSAMYLCASSFSGVGQPQHFGDGTRLSIL.

V and J are TRBV9 and TRBJ2-1; D is ambiguous. The germline CDR1 and CDR2 sequences are SGDLS and YYNGEE. The ends were cut back, 3 bases at V and 6 bases at J, with 4 bases in the middle. This CDR3 is 11 amino acids long. The CDR3 DNA sequence: TGTGCCAGCAGCGGGGGCAATGAGCAGTTCTTC. This translates into CASSGGNEQFF.

In DNA form, the CDR3 reads TGTGCCAGCAGCCAAGAATTAGGGCAGAACACCGGGGAGCTGTTTTTT. It codes for CASSQELGQNTGELFF. This sequence joins TRBV3-1 (or the pseudogene TRBV3-2) and TRBJ2-2; no clear D gene. Looked up from germline, CDR1 is LGHDT and CDR2 is YNNKEL (reference sequence). Trimming left V 0 bases short and J 1 base short, with 9 bases between. The CDR3 runs 16 residues.

V is TRBV7-2 and J is TRBJ1-1, with D hard to call. Trimming left V 1 base short and J 1 base short, with 4 bases between. The CDR3 sequence is 13 residues long. Germline V gene sequence: CDR1 SGHTA, CDR2 FQGNSA. The CDR3 coding sequence is TGTGCCAGCAGCTTAGACAGGAACACTGAAGCTTTCTTT. Protein: CASSLDRNTEAFF.

The V gene is TRBV29-1, the J gene TRBJ1-2; 8 positions agree with TRBD1. The germline CDR1 and CDR2 sequences are SQVTM and ANQGSEA. Trimming took 5 bases from V and 0 from J; bases not matched to a gene: 2. The CDR3 covers 13 residues. CDR3 in amino acids: CSVKQGANYGYTF. CDR3 in DNA: TGCAGCGTTAAACAGGGGGCTAACTATGGCTACACCTTC.

The gene calls are TRBV19 and TRBJ2-1, with 8 positions matching TRBD1. This CDR3 region has 17 residues. CDR1 is LNHDA and CDR2 is SQIVND in the germline V gene (reference sequence). Trimming removed 5 bases from V and 8 bases from J; junction bases left unmatched: 17. The DNA for the CDR3 is TGTGCCAGTAGTCCCTCACCTGGACAGGGCACAGGTTATGAGCAGTTCTTC. Translated, it gives CASSPSPGQGTGYEQFF.

In this sample, this clone turned up once. The chain recombines TRBV5-6 with TRBJ1-5; D is unresolved. Germline V gives CDR1 SGHDT, CDR2 YYEEEE. V was trimmed by 4 bases and J by 4 bases, leaving 12 bases between them. This CDR3 region has 14 residues. This CDR3 is CASSKGYQNQPQHF. DNA of the CDR3: TGTGCCAGCAGCAAGGGATACCAGAATCAGCCCCAGCATTTT.

The chain uses TRBV12-3 or TRBV12-4 and TRBJ1-1; D remains unclear. The CDR3 is made up of 13 amino acids. The V gene lost 3 bases and the J gene lost 6 bases, with 11 bases spanning the gap. CDR3 loop: CASSFLLSAEAFF. CDR3 nucleotides: TGTGCCAGCAGTTTCCTACTATCGGCTGAAGCTTTCTTT.

The V gene is TRBV7-3, the J gene TRBJ1-1; D ambiguous. Germline CDR1 and CDR2: SGHTA and FQGTGA. The CDR3 is made up of 13 amino acids. Trimming took 5 bases from V and 0 from J, leaving 7 bases between them. CDR3 sequence: CASSRQMNTEAFF. Written as DNA, the CDR3 is TGTGCCAGCAGCCGTCAGATGAACACTGAAGCTTTCTTT.

The chain links TRBV19 to TRBJ1-1; TRBD1 agrees at 9 bases. The junction had 7 bases not matched to a gene; V was cut back by 5 bases and J by 3 bases. CDR1 is LNHDA and CDR2 is SQIVND in the germline V gene (reference sequence). The CDR3 length is 15 residues. CDR3 region: CASSVTWDRDTEAFF. CDR3 DNA: TGTGCCAGTAGTGTGACCTGGGACAGGGACACTGAAGCTTTCTTT.

This clone was seen once. DNA of the CDR3: TGTGCCAGCAGTTACGAGGTCGGGAGGCCGAGGACAGATACGCAGTATTTT. Protein product: CASSYEVGRPRTDTQYF. The chain carries TRBV6-2 or TRBV6-3 and TRBJ2-3; the match to TRBD2 covers 7 bases. The length of the CDR3 is 17 residues. Trimming at V came to 2 bases and at J to 3 bases, leaving 11 bases not matched to a gene. CDR1 and CDR2 from the germline V gene are MNHEY and SVGEGT.